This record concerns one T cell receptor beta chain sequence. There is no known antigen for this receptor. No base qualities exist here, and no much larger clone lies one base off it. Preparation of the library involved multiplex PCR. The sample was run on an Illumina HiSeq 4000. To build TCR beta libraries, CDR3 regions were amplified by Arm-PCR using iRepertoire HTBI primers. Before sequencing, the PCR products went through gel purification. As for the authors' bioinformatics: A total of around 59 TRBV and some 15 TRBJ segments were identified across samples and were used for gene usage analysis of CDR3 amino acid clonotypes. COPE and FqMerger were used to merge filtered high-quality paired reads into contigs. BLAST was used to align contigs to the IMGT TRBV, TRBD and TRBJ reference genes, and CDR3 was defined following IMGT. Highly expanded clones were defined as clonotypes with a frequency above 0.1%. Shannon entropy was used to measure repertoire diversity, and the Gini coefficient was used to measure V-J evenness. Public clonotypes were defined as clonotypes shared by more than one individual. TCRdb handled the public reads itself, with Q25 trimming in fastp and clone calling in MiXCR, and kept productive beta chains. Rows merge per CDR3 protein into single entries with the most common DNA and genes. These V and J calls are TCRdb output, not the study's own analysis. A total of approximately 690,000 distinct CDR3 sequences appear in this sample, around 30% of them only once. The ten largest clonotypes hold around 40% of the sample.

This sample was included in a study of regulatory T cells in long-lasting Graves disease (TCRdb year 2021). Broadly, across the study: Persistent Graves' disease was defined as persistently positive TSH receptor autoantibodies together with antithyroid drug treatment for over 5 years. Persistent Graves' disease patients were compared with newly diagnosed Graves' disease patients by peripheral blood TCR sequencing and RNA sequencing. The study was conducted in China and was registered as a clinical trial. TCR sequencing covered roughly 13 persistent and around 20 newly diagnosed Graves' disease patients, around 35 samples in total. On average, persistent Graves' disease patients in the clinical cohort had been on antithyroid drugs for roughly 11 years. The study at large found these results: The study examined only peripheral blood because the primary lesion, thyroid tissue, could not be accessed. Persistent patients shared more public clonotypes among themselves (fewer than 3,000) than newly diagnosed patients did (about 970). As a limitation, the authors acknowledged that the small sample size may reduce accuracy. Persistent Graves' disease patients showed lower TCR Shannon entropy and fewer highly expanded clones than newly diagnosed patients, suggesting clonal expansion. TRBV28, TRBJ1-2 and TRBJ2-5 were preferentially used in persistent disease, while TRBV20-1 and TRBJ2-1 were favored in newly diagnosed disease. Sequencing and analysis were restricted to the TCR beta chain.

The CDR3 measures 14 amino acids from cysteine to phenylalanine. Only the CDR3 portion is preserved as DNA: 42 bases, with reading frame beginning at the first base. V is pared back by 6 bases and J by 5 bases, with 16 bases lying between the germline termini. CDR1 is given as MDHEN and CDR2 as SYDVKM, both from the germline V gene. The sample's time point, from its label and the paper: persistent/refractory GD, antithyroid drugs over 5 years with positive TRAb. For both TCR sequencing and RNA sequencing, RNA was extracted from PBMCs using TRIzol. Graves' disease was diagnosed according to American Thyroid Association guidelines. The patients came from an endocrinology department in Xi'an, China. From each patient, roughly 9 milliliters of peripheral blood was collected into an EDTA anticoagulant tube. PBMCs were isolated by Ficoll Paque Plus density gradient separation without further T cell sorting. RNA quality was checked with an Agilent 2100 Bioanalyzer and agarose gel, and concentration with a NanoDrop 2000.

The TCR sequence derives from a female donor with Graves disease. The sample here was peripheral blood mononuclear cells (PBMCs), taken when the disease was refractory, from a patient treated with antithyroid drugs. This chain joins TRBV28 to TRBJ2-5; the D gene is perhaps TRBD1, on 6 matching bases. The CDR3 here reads CASSTGGREETQYF. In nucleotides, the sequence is TGTGCCAGCAGCACTGGGGGCAGGGAGGAGACCCAGTACTTC.